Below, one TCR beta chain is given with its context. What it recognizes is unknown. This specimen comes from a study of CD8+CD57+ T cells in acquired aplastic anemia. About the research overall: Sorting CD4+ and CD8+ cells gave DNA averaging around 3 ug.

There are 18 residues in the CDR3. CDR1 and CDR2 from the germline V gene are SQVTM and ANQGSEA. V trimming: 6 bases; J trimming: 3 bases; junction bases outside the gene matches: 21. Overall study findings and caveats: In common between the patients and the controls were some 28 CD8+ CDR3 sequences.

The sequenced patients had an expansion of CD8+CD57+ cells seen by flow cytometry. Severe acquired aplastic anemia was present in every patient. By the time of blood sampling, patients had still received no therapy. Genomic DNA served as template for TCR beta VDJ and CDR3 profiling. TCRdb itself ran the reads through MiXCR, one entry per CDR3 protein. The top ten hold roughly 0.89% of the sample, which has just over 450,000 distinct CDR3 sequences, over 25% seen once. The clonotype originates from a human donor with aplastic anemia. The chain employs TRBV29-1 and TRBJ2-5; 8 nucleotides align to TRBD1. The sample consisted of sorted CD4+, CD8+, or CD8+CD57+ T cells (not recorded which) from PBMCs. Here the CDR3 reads CSVLLTDRESTGEETQYF. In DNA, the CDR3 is TGCAGCGTCCTCTTAACGGACAGGGAATCCACAGGGGAAGAGACCCAGTACTTC.